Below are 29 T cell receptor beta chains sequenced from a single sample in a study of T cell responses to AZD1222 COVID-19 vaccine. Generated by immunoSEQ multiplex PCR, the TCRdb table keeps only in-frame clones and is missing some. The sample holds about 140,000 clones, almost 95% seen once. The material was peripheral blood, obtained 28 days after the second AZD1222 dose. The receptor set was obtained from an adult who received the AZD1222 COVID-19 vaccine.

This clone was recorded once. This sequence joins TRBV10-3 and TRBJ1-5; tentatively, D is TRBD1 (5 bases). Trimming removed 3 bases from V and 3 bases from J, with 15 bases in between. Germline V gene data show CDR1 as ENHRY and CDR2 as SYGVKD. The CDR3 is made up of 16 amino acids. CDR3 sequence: CAISDSWGKDNQPQHF. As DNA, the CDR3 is TGTGCCATCAGTGATTCATGGGGGAAGGACAATCAGCCCCAGCATTTT.

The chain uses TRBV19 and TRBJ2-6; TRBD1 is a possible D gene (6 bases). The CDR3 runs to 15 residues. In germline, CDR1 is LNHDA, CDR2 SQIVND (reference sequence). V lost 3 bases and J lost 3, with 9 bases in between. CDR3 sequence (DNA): TGTGCCAGTAGTATGAACAGGGATGGGGCCAACGTCCTGACTTTC. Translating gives CASSMNRDGANVLTF.

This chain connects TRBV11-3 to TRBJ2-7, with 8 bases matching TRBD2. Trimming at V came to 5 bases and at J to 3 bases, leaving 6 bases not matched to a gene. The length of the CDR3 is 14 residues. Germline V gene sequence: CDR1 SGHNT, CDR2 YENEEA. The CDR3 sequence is CASSPSGSSYEQYF. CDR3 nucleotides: TGTGCCAGCAGCCCCAGCGGGAGCAGCTACGAGCAGTACTTC.

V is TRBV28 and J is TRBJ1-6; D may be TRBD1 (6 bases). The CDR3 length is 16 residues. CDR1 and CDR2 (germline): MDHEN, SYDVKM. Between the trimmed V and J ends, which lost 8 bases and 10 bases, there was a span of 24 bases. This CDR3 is CASAVRRGGPGSPLHF. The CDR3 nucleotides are TGTGCCAGCGCCGTCCGCAGGGGCGGTCCGGGCTCACCCCTCCACTTT.

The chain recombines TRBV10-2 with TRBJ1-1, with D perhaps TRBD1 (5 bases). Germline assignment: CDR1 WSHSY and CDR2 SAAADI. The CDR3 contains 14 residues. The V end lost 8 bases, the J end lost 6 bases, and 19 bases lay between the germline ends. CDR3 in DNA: TGCGCCAGCGACGATGGGGGATTTGGGTCTGAAGCTTTCTTT. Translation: CASDDGGFGSEAFF.

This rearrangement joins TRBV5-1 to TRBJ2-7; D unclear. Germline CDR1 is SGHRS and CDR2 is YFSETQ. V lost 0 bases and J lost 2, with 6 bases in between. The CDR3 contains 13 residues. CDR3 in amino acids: CASSLEPAYEQYF. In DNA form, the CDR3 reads TGCGCCAGCAGCTTGGAGCCAGCCTACGAGCAGTACTTC.

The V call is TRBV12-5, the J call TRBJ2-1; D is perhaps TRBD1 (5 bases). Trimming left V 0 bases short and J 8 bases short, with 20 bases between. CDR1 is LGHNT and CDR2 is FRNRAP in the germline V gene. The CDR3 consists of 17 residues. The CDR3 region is CASGLVIGGVGAHEQFF. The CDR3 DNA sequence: TGTGCTAGTGGTTTGGTAATCGGTGGGGTAGGGGCCCATGAGCAGTTCTTC. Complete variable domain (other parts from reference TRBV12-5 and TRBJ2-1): DARVTQTPRHKVTEMGQEVTMRCQPILGHNTVFWYRQTMMQGLELLAYFRNRAPLDDSGMPKDRFSAEMPDATLATLKIQPSEPRDSAVYFCASGLVIGGVGAHEQFFGPGTRLTVL.

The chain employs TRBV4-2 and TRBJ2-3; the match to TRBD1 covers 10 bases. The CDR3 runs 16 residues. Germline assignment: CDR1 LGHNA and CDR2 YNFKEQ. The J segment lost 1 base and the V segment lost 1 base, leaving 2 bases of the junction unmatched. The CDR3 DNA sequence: TGTGCCAGCAGCCAAGCAGGGACAGGGGGCACAGATACGCAGTATTTT. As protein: CASSQAGTGGTDTQYF.

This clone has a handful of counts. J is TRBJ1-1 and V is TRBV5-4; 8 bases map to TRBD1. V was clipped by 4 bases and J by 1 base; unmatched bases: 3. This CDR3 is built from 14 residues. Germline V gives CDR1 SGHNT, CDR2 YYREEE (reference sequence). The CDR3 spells CASSMGQENTEAFF. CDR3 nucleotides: TGTGCCAGCAGCATGGGACAGGAGAACACTGAAGCTTTCTTT. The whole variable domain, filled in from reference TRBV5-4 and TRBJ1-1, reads ETGVTQSPTHLIKTRGQQVTLRCSSQSGHNTVSWYQQALGQGPQFIFQYYREEENGRGNFPPRFSGLQFPNYSSELNVNALELDDSALYLCASSMGQENTEAFFGQGTRLTVV.

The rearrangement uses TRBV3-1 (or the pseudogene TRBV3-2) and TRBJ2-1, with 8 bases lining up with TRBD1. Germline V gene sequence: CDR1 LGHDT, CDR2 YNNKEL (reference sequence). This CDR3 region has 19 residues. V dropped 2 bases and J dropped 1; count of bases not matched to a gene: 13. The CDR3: CASSQPADRGVCSYNEQFF. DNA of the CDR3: TGTGCCAGCAGCCAACCCGCAGACAGGGGAGTATGTTCCTACAATGAGCAGTTCTTC.

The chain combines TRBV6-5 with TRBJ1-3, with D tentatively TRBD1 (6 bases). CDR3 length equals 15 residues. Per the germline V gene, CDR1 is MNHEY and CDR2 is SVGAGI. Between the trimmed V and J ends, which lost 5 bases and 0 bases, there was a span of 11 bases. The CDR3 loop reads CASSPAGVSGNTIYF. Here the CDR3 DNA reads TGTGCCAGCAGTCCCGCAGGGGTCTCTGGAAACACCATATATTTT.

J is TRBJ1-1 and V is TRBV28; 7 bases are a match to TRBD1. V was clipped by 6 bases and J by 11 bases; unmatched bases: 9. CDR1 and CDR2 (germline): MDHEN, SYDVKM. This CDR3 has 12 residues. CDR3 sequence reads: CASSYLDRRAFF. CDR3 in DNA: TGTGCCAGCAGCTACTTGGACAGGCGGGCTTTCTTT.

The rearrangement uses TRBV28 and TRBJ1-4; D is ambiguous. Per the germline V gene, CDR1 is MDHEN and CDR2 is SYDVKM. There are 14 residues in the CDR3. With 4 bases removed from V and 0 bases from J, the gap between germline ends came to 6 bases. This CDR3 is CASSWTSTNEKLFF. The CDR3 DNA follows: TGTGCCAGCAGTTGGACTTCAACTAATGAAAAACTGTTTTTT.

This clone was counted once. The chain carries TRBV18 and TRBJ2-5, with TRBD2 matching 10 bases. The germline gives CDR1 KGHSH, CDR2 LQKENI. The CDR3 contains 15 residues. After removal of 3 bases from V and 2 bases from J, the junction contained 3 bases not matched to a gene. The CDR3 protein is CASSPLAGDQETQYF. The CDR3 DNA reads TGTGCCAGCTCACCCCTAGCGGGAGATCAAGAGACCCAGTACTTC.

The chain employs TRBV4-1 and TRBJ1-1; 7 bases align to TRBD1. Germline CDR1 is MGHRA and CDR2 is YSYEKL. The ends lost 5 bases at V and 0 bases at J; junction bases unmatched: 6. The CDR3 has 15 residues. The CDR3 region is CASSIRGAMNTEAFF. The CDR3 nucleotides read TGCGCCAGCAGCATCAGGGGGGCCATGAACACTGAAGCTTTCTTT.

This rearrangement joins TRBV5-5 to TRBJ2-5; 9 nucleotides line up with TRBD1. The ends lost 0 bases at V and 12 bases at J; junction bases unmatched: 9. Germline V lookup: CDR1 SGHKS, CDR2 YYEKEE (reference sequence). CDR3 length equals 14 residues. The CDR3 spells CASSLAELTGGKYF. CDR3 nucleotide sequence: TGTGCCAGCAGCTTGGCGGAACTGACAGGGGGGAAGTACTTC.

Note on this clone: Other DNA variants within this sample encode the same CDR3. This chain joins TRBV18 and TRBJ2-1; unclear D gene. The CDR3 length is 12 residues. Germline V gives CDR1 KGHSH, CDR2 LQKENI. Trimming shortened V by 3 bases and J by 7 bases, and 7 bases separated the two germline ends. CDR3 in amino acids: CASSPLGNEQFF. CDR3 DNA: TGTGCCAGCTCACCGTTAGGGAATGAGCAGTTCTTC. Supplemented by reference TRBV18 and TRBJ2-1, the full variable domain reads NAGVMQNPRHLVRRRGQEARLRCSPMKGHSHVYWYRQLPEEGLKFMVYLQKENIIDESGMPKERFSAEFPKEGPSILRIQQVVRGDSAAYFCASSPLGNEQFFGPGTRLTVL.

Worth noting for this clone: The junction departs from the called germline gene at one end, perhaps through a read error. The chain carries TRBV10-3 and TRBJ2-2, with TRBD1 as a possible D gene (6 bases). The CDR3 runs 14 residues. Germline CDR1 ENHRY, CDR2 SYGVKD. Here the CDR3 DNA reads TGTGCCCTCAGGGTGGCAGGGGTGACCGGGGAGCTGTTTTTT. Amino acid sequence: CALRVAGVTGELFF.

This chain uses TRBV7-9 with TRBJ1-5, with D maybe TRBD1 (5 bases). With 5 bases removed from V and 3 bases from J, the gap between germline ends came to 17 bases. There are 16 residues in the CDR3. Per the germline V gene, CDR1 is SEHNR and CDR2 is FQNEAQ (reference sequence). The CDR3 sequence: CASSLTGGADNQPQHF. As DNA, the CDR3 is TGTGCCAGCAGCCTGACGGGTGGGGCAGACAATCAGCCCCAGCATTTT.

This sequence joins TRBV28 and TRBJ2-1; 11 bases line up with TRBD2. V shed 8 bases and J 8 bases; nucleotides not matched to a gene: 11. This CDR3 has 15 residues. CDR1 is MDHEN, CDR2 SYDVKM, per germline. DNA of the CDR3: TGTGCCAGCCATCCGACTAGCGGGGTTCTCTATGAGCAGTTCTTC. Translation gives CASHPTSGVLYEQFF.

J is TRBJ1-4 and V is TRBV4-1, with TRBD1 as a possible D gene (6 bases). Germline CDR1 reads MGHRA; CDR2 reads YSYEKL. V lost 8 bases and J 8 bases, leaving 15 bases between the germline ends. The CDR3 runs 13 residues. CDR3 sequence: CASGLQGREKLFF. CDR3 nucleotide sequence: TGCGCCAGCGGACTACAGGGTCGAGAAAAACTGTTTTTT.

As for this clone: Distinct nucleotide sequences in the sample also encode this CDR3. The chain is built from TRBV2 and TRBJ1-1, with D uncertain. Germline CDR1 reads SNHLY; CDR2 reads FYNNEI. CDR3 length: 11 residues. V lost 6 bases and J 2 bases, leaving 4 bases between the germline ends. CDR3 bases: TGTGCCAGCAGCCTCAACACTGAAGCTTTCTTT. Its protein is CASSLNTEAFF.

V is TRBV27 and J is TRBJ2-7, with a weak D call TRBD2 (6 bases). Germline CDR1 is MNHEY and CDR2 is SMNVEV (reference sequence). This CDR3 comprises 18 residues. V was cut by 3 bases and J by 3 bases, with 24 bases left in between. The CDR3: CASSLGRGLAPIFYEQYF. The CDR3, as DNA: TGTGCCAGCAGTTTGGGTCGGGGTCTAGCGCCCATTTTCTACGAGCAGTACTTC.

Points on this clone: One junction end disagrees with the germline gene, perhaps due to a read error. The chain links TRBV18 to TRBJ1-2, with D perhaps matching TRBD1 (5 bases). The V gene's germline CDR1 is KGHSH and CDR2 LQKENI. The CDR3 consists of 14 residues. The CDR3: CASSPGAGNSGYTF. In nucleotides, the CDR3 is TGTGCCAGCTCACCCGGGGCAGGGAACTCTGGCTACACCTTC.

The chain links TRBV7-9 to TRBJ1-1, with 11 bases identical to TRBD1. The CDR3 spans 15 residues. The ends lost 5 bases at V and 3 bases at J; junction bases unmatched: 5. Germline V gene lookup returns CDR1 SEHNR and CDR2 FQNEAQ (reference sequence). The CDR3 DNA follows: TGTGCCAGCAGCGGCCCGGGACAGGGGGACACTGAAGCTTTCTTT. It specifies CASSGPGQGDTEAFF.

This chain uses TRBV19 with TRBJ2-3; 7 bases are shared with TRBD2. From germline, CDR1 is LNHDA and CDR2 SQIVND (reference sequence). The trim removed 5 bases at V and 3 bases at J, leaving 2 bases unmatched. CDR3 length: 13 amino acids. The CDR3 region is CASSFGGTDTQYF. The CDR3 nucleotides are TGTGCCAGTAGTTTCGGGGGGACAGATACGCAGTATTTT. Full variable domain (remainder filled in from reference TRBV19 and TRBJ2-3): DGGITQSPKYLFRKEGQNVTLSCEQNLNHDAMYWYRQDPGQGLRLIYYSQIVNDFQKGDIAEGYSVSREKKESFPLTVTSAQKNPTAFYLCASSFGGTDTQYFGPGTRLTVL.

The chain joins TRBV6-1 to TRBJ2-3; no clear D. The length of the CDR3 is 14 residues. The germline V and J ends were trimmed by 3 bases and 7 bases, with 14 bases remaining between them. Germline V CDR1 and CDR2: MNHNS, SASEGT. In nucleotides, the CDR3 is TGTGCCAGCAGTGAGGCCGTGCGCATGAATACGCAGTATTTT. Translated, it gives CASSEAVRMNTQYF.

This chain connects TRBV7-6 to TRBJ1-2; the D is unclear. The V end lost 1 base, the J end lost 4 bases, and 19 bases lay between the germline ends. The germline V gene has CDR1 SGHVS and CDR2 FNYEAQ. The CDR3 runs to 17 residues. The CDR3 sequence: CASSLGPRAGGSYGYTF. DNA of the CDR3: TGTGCCAGCAGCTTAGGTCCCCGGGCAGGAGGGAGCTATGGCTACACCTTC.

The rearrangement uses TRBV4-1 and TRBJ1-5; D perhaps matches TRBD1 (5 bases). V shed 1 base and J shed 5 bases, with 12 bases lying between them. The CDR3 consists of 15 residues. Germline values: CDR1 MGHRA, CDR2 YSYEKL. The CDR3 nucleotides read TGCGCCAGCAGCCAAGTTAAGACAGCTTATCAGCCCCAGCATTTT. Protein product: CASSQVKTAYQPQHF.